In this sample, the clone carrying this TCR beta chain turned up once. Its target is not known. Germline assignment: CDR1 SGHDT and CDR2 YYEEEE. V shed 1 base and J 7 bases; nucleotides not matched to a gene: 10. The CDR3 is 16 residues long. This table comes from immunoSEQ multiplex PCR, and its TCRdb copy is limited to in-frame clones, with some not included. The sample has 70,000 to 100,000 clones, roughly 93% seen once. This record comes from a study of siplizumab effects on memory and regulatory T cells. Whole-study results and caveats: Greater diversity than memory cells seemed evident in naive T cells, which also appeared to be major alloresponse contributors. It was never confirmed that proliferating Tregs from siplizumab cultures were suppressive.

The source is a human donor in good health. The V call is TRBV5-6, the J call TRBJ1-4, with TRBD1 matching 7 bases. The sequenced material came from CD8+ T cells sorted from blood. The CDR3 nucleotides are TGTGCCAGCAGCTTGATGGTGACAGGGAAAACTGAAAAACTGTTTTTT. It encodes CASSLMVTGKTEKLFF.